This TCR beta chain appears in the sequencing data of a study of graft-versus-host responses after intestinal transplantation. Study background: Anti-thymocyte globulin induction was given to all recipients, followed by tacrolimus and steroids for roughly three years. Study results and limitations: GvH clone levels peaked in circulation, and this peak was associated with early post-transplant HvG declines. GvH clones detected in recipient marrow included some appearing first in ileum or blood.

Profiled with immunoSEQ multiplex PCR; TCRdb holds only in-frame clones, not every one. The sample records more than 80,000 clones, 85% to 90% being singletons. Germline V lookup: CDR1 MNHNS, CDR2 SASEGT. With V trimmed by 2 bases and J by 0 bases, 4 bases remained unmatched. The CDR3 spans 15 residues. As to this clone: Its specificity is unknown.

This TCR was recovered from a human donor who received an intestinal transplant. The sample here was unstimulated CD4+ T cells sorted from spleen or lymph node cells, taken before intestinal transplant. The J gene is TRBJ2-7, the V gene TRBV6-1, with TRBD1 identical over 7 bases. In nucleotides, the CDR3 is TGTGCCAGCAGTGAAATGGGGGACAGCTCCTACGAGCAGTACTTC. It encodes CASSEMGDSSYEQYF.